Only a few counts were recorded for the clone carrying this TCR beta chain. The antigen remains unidentified. V was clipped by 6 bases and J by 4 bases; unmatched bases: 12. Looked up from germline, CDR1 is WSHSY and CDR2 is SAAADI. The CDR3 has 16 amino acids. TCRdb independently ran MiXCR on the 5' RACE reads; one entry per CDR3 protein. The data hold roughly 250,000 distinct CDR3 sequences, with over 10% observed a single time. These data originate in a study of T cells after yellow fever vaccination. Findings of the study overall: Some clonotypes, a small share, were shared between CD4 and CD8 compartments.

Material: CD4+ T cells sorted from PBMCs, obtained 45 days after the yellow fever booster vaccination. The source is a man younger than 40 who received the YFV17D yellow fever vaccine. This chain joins TRBV10-2 and TRBJ2-7; 10 nucleotides agree with TRBD2. CDR3 DNA sequence: TGCGCCAGCAGGGAAAAGTCTAGCGGGAGTACTTACGAGCAGTACTTC. Translation: CASREKSSGSTYEQYF.